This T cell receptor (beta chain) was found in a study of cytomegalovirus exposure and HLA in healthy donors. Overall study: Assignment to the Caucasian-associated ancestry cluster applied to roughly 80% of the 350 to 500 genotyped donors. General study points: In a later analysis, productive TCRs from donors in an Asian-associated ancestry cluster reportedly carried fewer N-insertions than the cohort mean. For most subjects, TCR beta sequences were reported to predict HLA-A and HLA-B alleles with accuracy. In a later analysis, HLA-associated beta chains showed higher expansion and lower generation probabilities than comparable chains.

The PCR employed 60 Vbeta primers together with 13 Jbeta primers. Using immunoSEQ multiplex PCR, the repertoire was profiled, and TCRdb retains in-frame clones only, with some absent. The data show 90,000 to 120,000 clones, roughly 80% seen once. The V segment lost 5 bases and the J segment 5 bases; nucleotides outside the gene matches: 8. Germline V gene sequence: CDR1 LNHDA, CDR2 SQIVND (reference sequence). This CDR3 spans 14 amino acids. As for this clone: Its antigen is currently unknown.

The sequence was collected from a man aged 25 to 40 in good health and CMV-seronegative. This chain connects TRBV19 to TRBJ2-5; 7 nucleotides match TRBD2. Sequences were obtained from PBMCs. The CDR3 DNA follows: TGTGCCAGTAGTCGGCGGGGGTCCGGCGAGACCCAGTACTTC. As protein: CASSRRGSGETQYF.